The 3 T cell receptor beta chains listed next were all sequenced from one sample in a study of beta chain features in type 1 diabetes. Expressed TCRB transcripts got sequenced, as all isolated RNA was reverse transcribed. Only in-frame clones appear in the TCRdb table, and some are missing; sequencing was by immunoSEQ multiplex PCR. The data contain about 930,000 clones, about 17% of them singletons. Sequenced input: naive CD4+ T cells from blood. The source of these receptors is a woman aged 18-29 years in good health.

This rearrangement joins TRBV5-1 to TRBJ2-5; 8 bases fit TRBD2. V shed 4 bases and J 5 bases; nucleotides not matched to a gene: 7. Germline CDR1 is SGHRS and CDR2 is YFSETQ. This CDR3 region has 14 residues. CDR3 in amino acids: CASSLGTSMETQYF. DNA of the CDR3: TGCGCCAGCAGCCTCGGGACTAGTATGGAGACCCAGTACTTC.

The chain employs TRBV7-9 and TRBJ1-2; the D is unclear. The V end was cut by 5 bases, the J end by 0 bases, with 10 bases between. The germline CDR1 and CDR2 sequences are SEHNR and FQNEAQ (reference sequence). CDR3 length: 14 residues. CDR3 in DNA: TGTGCCAGCAGCCCGACACCTTCTAACTATGGCTACACCTTC. This sequence encodes CASSPTPSNYGYTF.

This rearrangement joins TRBV5-1 to TRBJ2-3; TRBD2 agrees at 13 bases. V dropped 4 bases and J dropped 6; count of bases not matched to a gene: 5. This CDR3 region has 15 residues. The germline V gene has CDR1 SGHRS and CDR2 YFSETQ. CDR3 in DNA: TGCGCCAGCAGCGGACTAGCGGGAGCGGACGATACGCAGTATTTT. Its protein product is CASSGLAGADDTQYF.